This entry concerns a single T cell receptor beta chain. Antigen specificity is unknown. This sample is part of a study of cytomegalovirus exposure and HLA in healthy donors. Study-wide findings and caveats: HLA restriction was apparent for most CMV-associated TCR beta chains in a later analysis. DRB1 had the most TCR associations and HLA-C the fewest, a later analysis found, with rates varying by HLA locus.

The CDR3 sequence is 16 residues long. CDR1 is SGHAT and CDR2 is FQDESV in the germline V gene (reference sequence). Losses at the gene ends were 5 bases for V and 4 bases for J; bases not matched to a gene: 12. The PCR had 60 Vbeta and 13 Jbeta primers. Generated by immunoSEQ multiplex PCR, the TCRdb table keeps only in-frame clones and is missing some. Among some 110,000 clones, roughly 80% were seen once, and the ten largest hold 4.9%. This receptor was identified in a man aged 45 to 65 in good health and CMV-seropositive. J is TRBJ2-5 and V is TRBV11-1; 8 nucleotides match TRBD1. Sequences were obtained from PBMCs. The CDR3 loop is CASSPRSRGLLETQYF. Written as DNA, the CDR3 is TGTGCCAGCAGCCCAAGAAGCAGGGGGCTGTTAGAGACCCAGTACTTC.